Below, one TCR beta chain is given with its context. Its specificity is unknown. TCRdb's table, derived via immunoSEQ multiplex PCR, lists solely in-frame clones and lacks some. The sample consists of about 77,000 clones, roughly 90% of them appearing once. Naive CD4 T cells were sorted as CD45RO-negative, CD62L-positive. The CDR3 is 13 amino acids. Trimming stripped 3 bases from V and 4 bases from J, with 8 bases between. The germline V gene has CDR1 MGHRA and CDR2 YSYEKL. These data originate in a study of human versus mouse CDR3 diversity and MHC coevolution. In the study overall: Valid reads per sample ranged from roughly 5.5 x 10^6 to 1.7 x 10^7. Study conclusions and caveats: Most of the three human donors had the lowest clonal inequality. Humans had the largest estimated TCR beta repertoire, 1.5 million to 2 million clonotypes.

The sequencing input was naive CD4+ T cells from blood. The subset is: CD45RO-negative CD62L-positive naive CD4 T cells. This chain connects TRBV4-1 to TRBJ2-3; D unresolved. The sequence derives from a person aged 30 to 69 in good health. In DNA, the CDR3 is TGCGCCAGCAGCCACACTGTTGCAGATACGCAGTATTTT. Translation: CASSHTVADTQYF.